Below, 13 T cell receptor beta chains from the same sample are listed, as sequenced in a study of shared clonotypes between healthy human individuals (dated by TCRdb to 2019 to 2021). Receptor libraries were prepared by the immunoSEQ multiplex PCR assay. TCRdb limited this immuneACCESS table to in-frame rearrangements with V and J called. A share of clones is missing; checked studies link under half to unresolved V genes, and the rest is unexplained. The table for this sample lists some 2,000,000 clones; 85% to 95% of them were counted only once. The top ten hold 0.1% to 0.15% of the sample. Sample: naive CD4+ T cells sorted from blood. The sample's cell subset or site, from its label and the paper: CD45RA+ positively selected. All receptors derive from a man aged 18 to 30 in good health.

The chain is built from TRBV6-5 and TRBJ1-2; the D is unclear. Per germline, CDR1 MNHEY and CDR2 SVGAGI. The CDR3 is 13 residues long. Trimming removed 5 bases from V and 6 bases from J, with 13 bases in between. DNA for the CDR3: TGTGCCAGCAGTAGGTACAGAGAGGATGGCTACACCTTC. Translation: CASSRYREDGYTF.

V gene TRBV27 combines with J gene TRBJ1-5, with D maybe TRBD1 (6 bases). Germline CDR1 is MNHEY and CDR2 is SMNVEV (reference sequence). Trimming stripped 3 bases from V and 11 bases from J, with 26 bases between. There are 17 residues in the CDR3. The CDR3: CASSFSSRGAEGGAQHF. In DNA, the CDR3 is TGTGCCAGCAGTTTCTCCAGCCGGGGGGCCGAGGGAGGGGCCCAGCATTTT.

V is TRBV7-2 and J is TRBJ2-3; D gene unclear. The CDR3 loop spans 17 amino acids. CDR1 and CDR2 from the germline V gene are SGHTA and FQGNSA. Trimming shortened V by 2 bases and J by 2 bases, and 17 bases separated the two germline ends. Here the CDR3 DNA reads TGTGCCAGCAGCTTAAGGCGTGTCCGGGCCCCCACAGATACGCAGTATTTT. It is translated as CASSLRRVRAPTDTQYF.

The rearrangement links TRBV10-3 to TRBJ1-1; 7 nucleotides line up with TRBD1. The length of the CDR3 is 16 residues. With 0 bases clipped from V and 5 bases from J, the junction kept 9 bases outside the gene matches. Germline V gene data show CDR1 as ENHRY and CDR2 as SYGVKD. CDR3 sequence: CAISESPFQGGTEAFF. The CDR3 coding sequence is TGTGCCATCAGTGAGTCCCCGTTCCAGGGGGGGACTGAAGCTTTCTTT.

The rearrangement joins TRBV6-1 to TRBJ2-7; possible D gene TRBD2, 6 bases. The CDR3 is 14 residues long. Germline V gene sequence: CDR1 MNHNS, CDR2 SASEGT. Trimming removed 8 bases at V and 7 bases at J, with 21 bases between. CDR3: CASEQWGTSKEQYF. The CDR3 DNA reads TGTGCCAGCGAACAATGGGGGACTTCGAAGGAGCAGTACTTC.

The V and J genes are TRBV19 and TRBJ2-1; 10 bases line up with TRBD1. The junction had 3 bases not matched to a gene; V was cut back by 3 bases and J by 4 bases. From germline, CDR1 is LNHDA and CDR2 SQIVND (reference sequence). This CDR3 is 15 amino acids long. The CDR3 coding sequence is TGTGCCAGTAGTATTTGGGACAGGGGATACAATGAGCAGTTCTTC. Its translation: CASSIWDRGYNEQFF. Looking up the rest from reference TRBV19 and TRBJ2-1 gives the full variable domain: DGGITQSPKYLFRKEGQNVTLSCEQNLNHDAMYWYRQDPGQGLRLIYYSQIVNDFQKGDIAEGYSVSREKKESFPLTVTSAQKNPTAFYLCASSIWDRGYNEQFFGPGTRLTVL.

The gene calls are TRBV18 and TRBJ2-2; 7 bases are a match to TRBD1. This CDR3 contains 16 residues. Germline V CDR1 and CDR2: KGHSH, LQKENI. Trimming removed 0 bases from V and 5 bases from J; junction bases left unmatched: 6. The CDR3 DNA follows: TGTGCCAGCTCACCACCAGGACAGGTTGGAACCGGGGAGCTGTTTTTT. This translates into CASSPPGQVGTGELFF.

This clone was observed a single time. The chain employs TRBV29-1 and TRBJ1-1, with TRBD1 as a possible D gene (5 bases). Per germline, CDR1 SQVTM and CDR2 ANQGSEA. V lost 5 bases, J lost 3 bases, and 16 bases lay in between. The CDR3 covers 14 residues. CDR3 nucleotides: TGCAGCGTTTTGTCCAGGTTGGGGGACACTGAAGCTTTCTTT. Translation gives CSVLSRLGDTEAFF.

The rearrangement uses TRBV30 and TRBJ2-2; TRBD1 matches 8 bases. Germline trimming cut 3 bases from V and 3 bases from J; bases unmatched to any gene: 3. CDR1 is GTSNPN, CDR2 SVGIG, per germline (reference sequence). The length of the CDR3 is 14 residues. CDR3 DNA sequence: TGTGCCTGGAGGGGGACAGGCCACACCGGGGAGCTGTTTTTT. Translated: CAWRGTGHTGELFF.

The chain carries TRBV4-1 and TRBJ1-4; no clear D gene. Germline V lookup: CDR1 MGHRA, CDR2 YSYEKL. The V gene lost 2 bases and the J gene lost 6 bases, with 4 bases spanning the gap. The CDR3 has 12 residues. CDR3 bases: TGCGCCAGCAGCCAATCCTATGAAAAACTGTTTTTT. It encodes CASSQSYEKLFF.

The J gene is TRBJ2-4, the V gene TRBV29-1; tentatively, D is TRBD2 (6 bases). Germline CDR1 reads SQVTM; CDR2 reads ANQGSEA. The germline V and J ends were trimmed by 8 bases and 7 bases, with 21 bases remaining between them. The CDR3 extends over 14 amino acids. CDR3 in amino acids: CSPNLWGRWNIQYF. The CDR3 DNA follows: TGCAGCCCGAACCTGTGGGGGAGGTGGAACATTCAGTACTTC.

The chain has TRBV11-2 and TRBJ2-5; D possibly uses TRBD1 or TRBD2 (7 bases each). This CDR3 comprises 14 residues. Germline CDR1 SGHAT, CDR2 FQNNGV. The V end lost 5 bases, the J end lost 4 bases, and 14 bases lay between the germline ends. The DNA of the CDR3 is TGTGCCAGCAGCCTGCAGGGGGGGCGAGAGACCCAGTACTTC. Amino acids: CASSLQGGRETQYF.

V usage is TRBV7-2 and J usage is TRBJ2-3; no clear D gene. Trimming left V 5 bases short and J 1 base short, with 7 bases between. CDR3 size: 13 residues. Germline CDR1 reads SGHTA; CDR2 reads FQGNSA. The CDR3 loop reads CASSTRGTDTQYF. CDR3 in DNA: TGTGCCAGCAGCACTCGTGGCACAGATACGCAGTATTTT.